The 9 T cell receptor beta chains listed next were all sequenced from one sample in a study of response to subunit inactivated influenza vaccine. TCRdb used MiXCR to reprocess the RT-PCR reads, holding one entry per CDR3 protein. Altogether around 500,000 distinct CDR3 sequences are present, 10% to 11% being singletons, with the ten largest covering over 9.5%. Sequenced material: PBMCs from blood, taken 45 days after vaccination. These receptors originate from a man in his fifties or sixties who received an inactivated influenza vaccine.

The V call is TRBV20-1, the J call TRBJ1-6; TRBD1 is a possible D gene (5 bases). V was cut by 3 bases and J by 0 bases, with 12 bases left in between. This CDR3 comprises 16 residues. Germline V gene lookup returns CDR1 DFQATT and CDR2 SNEGSKA (reference sequence). The CDR3 reads CSASAQESSYNSPLHF. The CDR3 coding sequence is TGCAGTGCTAGTGCACAGGAGAGCTCCTATAATTCACCCCTCCACTTT.

There are many counts of this clonotype. This chain uses TRBV28 with TRBJ2-7; 8 bases match TRBD2. The length of the CDR3 is 15 residues. The ends lost 7 bases at V and 7 bases at J; junction bases unmatched: 15. CDR1 and CDR2 (germline): MDHEN, SYDVKM. The CDR3 DNA reads as TGTGCCAGCAATTACGGGGGGACTAGTTGGGGTGAGCAGTACTTC. It encodes CASNYGGTSWGEQYF.

The table lists this clonotype with a few counts. This chain links TRBV6-2 or TRBV6-3 with TRBJ1-6, with D possibly TRBD1 on 5 matching bases. CDR3 length: 14 residues. The V end was cut by 6 bases, the J end by 7 bases, with 13 bases between. The V gene's germline CDR1 is MNHEY and CDR2 SVGEGT. CDR3 region: CASSGQGVNSPLHF. As DNA, the CDR3 is TGTGCCAGCAGCGGCCAAGGGGTGAATTCACCCCTCCACTTT.

This clonotype was seen repeatedly, ten times or more. The chain has TRBV12-3 or TRBV12-4 and TRBJ1-5; D gene ambiguous. This CDR3 has 12 amino acids. Trimming took 2 bases from V and 6 from J, leaving 5 bases between them. This CDR3 reads CASSLMGQPQHF. DNA of the CDR3: TGTGCCAGCAGTTTAATGGGTCAGCCCCAGCATTTT.

This clonotype was observed at least ten times. This chain links TRBV2 with TRBJ2-7; TRBD1 or TRBD2 may be the D gene (5 bases each). Trimming removed 8 bases from V and 2 bases from J, with 10 bases in between. Germline CDR1 reads SNHLY; CDR2 reads FYNNEI. CDR3 size: 12 residues. The chain's CDR3 is CASRGETYEQYF. The CDR3 DNA sequence: TGTGCCAGCCGAGGGGAGACCTACGAGCAGTACTTC.

This clonotype occurred a few times. V is TRBV9 and J is TRBJ1-1; TRBD1 matches at 7 bases. Per germline, CDR1 SGDLS and CDR2 YYNGEE. Losses at the gene ends were 0 bases for V and 5 bases for J; bases not matched to a gene: 10. The CDR3 totals 16 residues. CDR3 in DNA: TGTGCCAGCAGCGTAGATCCCGCAGGGGGAGGGACTGAAGCTTTCTTT. Its protein is CASSVDPAGGGTEAFF. The full variable domain, its missing parts supplied by reference TRBV9 and TRBJ1-1, is DSGVTQTPKHLITATGQRVTLRCSPRSGDLSVYWYQQSLDQGLQFLIQYYNGEERAKGNILERFSAQQFPDLHSELNLSSLELGDSALYFCASSVDPAGGGTEAFFGQGTRLTVV.

This clonotype was counted ten times or more. This chain connects TRBV6-4 to TRBJ2-3; the D gene is possibly TRBD2 (5 bases). Germline CDR1 and CDR2: MRHNA and SNTAGT. This CDR3 is built from 15 residues. V was shortened by 0 bases and J by 0 bases, with 7 bases between the two germline ends. The CDR3 reads CASSDSAGSTDTQYF. As DNA, the CDR3 is TGTGCCAGCAGTGACTCTGCGGGCAGCACAGATACGCAGTATTTT.

V usage is TRBV11-3 and J usage is TRBJ1-3; 11 nucleotides agree with TRBD1. V gave up 7 bases and J gave up 4 bases; unmatched junction bases: 3. The CDR3 loop spans 14 amino acids. The germline V gene encodes CDR1 SGHNT and CDR2 YENEEA. The CDR3 sequence: CASNRTGGGNTIYF. The CDR3 DNA reads TGTGCCAGCAATCGGACAGGGGGCGGAAACACCATATATTTT.

This clonotype was observed many times. The gene calls are TRBV9 and TRBJ1-3; D not certain. Trimming took 4 bases from V and 8 from J, leaving 13 bases between them. CDR3 length equals 13 residues. The germline V gene encodes CDR1 SGDLS and CDR2 YYNGEE. The CDR3 bases are TGTGCCAGCAGCCCGTCGATTTGGGACACCATATATTTT. It translates to CASSPSIWDTIYF.